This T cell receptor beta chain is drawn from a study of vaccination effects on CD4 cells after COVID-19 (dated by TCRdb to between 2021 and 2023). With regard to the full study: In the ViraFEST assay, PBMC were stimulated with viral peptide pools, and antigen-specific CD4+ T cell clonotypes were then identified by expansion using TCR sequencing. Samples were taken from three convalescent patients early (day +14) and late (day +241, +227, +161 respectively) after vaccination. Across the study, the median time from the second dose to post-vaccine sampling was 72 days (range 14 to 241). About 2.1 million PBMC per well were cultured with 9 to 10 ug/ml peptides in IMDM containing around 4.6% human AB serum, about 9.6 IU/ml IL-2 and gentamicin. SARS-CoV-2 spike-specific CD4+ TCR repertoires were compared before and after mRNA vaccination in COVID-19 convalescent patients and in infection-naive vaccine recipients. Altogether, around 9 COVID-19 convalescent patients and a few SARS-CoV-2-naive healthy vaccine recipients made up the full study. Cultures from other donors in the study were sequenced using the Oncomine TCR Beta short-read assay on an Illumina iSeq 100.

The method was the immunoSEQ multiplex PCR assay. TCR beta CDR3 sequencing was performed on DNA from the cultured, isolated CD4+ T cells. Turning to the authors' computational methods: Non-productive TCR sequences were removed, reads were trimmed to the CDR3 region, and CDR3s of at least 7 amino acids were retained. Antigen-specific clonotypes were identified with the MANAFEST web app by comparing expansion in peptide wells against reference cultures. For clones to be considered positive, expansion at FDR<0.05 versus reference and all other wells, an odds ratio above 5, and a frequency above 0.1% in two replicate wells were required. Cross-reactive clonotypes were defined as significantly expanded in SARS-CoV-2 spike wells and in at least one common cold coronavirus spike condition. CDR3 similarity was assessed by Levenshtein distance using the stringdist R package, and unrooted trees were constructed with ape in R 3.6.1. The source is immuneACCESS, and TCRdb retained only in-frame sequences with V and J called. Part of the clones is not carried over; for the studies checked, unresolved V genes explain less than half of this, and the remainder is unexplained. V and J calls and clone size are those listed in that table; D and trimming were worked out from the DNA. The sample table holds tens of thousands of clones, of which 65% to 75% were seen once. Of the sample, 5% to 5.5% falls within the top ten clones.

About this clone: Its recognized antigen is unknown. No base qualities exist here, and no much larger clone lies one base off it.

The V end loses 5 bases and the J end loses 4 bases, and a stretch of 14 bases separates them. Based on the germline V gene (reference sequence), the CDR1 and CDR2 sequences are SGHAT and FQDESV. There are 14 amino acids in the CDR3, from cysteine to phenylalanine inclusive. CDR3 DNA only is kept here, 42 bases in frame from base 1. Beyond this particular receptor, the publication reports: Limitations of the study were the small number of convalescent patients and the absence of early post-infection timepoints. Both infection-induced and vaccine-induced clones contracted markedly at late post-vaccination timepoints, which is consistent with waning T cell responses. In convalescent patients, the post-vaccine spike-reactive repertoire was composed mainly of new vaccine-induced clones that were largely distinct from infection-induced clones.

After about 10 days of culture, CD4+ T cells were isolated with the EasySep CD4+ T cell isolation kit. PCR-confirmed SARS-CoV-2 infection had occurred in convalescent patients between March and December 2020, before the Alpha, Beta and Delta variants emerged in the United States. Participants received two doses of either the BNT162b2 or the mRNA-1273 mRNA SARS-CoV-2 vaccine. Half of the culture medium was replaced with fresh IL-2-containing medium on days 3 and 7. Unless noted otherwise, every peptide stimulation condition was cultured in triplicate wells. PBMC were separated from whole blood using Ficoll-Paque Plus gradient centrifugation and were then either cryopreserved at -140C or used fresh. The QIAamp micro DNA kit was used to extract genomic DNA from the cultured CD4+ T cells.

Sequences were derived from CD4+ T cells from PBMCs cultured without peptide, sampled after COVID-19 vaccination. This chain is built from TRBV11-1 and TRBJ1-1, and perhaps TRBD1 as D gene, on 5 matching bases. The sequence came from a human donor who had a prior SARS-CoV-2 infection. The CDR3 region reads CASSVGGDLTEAFF. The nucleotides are TGTGCCAGCAGCGTGGGGGGGGATCTCACTGAAGCTTTCTTT. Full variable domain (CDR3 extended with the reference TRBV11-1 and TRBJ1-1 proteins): EAEVAQSPRYKITEKSQAVAFWCDPISGHATLYWYRQILGQGPELLVQFQDESVVDDSQLPKDRFSAERLKGVDSTLKIQPAELGDSAMYLCASSVGGDLTEAFFGQGTRLTVV.